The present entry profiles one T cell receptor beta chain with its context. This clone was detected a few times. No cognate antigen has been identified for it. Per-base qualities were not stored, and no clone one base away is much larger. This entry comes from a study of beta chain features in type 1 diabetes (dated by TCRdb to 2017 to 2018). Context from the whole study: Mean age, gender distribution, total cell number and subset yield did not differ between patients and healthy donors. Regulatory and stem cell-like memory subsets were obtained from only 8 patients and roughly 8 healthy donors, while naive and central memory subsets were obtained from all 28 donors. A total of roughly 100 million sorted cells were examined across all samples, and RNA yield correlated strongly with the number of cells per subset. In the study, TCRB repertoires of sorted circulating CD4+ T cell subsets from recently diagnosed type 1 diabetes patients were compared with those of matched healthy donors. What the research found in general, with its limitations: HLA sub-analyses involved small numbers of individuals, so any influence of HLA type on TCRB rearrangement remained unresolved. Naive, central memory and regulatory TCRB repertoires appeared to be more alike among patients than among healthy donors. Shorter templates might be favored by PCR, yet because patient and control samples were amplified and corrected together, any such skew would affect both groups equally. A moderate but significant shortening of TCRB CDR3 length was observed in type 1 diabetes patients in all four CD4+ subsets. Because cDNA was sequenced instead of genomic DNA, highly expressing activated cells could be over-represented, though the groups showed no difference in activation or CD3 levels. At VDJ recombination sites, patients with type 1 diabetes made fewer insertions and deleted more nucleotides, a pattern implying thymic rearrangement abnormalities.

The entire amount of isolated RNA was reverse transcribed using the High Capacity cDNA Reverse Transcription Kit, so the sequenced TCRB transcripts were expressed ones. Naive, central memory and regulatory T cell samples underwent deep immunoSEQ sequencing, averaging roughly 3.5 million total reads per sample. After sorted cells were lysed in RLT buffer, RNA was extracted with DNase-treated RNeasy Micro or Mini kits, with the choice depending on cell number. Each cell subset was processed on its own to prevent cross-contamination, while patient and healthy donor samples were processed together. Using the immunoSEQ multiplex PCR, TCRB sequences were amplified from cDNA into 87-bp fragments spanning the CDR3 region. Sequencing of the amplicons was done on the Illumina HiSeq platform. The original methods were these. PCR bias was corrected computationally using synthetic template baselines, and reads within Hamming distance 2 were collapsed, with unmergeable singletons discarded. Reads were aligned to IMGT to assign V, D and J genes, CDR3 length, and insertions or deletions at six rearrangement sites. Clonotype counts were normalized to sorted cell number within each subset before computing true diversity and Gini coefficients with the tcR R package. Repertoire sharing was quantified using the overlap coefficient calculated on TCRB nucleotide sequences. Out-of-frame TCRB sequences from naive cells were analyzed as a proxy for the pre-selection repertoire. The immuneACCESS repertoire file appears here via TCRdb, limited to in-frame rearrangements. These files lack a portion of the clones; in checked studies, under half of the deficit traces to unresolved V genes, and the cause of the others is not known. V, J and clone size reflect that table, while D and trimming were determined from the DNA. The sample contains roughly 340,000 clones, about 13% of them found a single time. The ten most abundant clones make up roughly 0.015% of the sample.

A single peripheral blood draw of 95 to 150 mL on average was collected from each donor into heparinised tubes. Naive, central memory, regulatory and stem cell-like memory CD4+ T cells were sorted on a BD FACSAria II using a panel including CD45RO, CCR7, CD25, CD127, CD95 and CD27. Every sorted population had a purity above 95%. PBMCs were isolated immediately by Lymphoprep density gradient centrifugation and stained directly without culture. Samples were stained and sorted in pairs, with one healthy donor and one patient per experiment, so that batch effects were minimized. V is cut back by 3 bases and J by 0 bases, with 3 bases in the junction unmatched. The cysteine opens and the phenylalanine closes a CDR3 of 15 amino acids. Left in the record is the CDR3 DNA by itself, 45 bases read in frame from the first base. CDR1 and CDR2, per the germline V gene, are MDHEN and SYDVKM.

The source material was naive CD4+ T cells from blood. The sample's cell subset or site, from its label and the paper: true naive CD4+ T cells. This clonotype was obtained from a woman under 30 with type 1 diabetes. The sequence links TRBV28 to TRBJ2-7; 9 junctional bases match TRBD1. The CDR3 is CASSLDRGVSYEQYF. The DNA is TGTGCCAGCAGTTTGGACAGGGGCGTCTCCTACGAGCAGTACTTC.